Presented here are 21 T cell receptor beta chains from one specimen sequenced in a study of blood T cells in healthy people across ages (dated by TCRdb to 2015 to 2017). Library creation used 5' RACE. Reads for this sample came from an Illumina HiSeq 2500. A second PCR of about 7 to 12 cycles was run with a J-beta primer mix and a sample-barcoded 5' primer. Clones were called with MiXCR by TCRdb after fastp trimmed the public reads at Q25, and only in-frame beta chains were retained. Rows are unified per CDR3 protein, each entry keeping the most common DNA and genes. Within this sample are roughly 800,000 distinct CDR3 sequences, with around 36% of them counted one time only. The top ten clonotypes cover under 15% of the sample. Specimen: blood. These receptors were collected from a man younger than 35 in good health.

The chain recombines TRBV20-1 with TRBJ1-5; D not resolved. Germline V gene data show CDR1 as DFQATT and CDR2 as SNEGSKA (reference sequence). CDR3 size: 12 residues. Between the trimmed V and J ends, which lost 0 bases and 4 bases, there was a span of 4 bases. For the CDR3, the DNA is TGCAGTGCTAGAGAATGGAATCAGCCCCAGCATTTT. It specifies CSAREWNQPQHF.

This clonotype was counted a single time. The genes are TRBV6-5 and TRBJ1-2; D may be TRBD1 (6 bases). Per germline, CDR1 MNHEY and CDR2 SVGAGI. V was clipped by 11 bases and J by 5 bases, with 27 bases between them. This CDR3 is 16 amino acids long. The CDR3 nucleotides read TGTGCCCGCTCAGGGGTGCGGGGAACCACCCATTATGGCTACACCTTC. It specifies CARSGVRGTTHYGYTF.

The gene calls are TRBV4-2 and TRBJ2-5; TRBD2 matches at 10 bases. With 4 bases clipped from V and 4 bases from J, the junction kept 12 bases outside the gene matches. Germline V CDR1 and CDR2: LGHNA, YNFKEQ. The CDR3 spans 17 residues. The CDR3: CASSPTSAAGGPETQYF. The CDR3 coding sequence is TGTGCCAGCAGCCCGACCTCGGCAGCGGGGGGGCCAGAGACCCAGTACTTC.

This chain joins TRBV7-2 and TRBJ2-3; 8 nucleotides agree with TRBD1. The V segment lost 5 bases and the J segment 0 bases; nucleotides outside the gene matches: 7. The V gene's germline CDR1 is SGHTA and CDR2 FQGNSA. The CDR3 extends over 16 amino acids. Written as DNA, the CDR3 is TGTGCCAGCAGCCTTTTCGGACAGGGTAGCACAGATACGCAGTATTTT. Its translation is CASSLFGQGSTDTQYF.

The chain has TRBV6-6 and TRBJ2-1, with D perhaps matching TRBD1 or TRBD2 (5 bases each). The CDR3 runs 14 residues. Trimming pared 4 bases from V and 8 bases from J, leaving 15 bases between. Germline V lookup: CDR1 MNHNY, CDR2 SVGAGI (reference sequence). The CDR3 region has the DNA TGTGCCAGCAGTTCATGGGACCATCGCGATGAGCAGTTCTTC. Encoded protein: CASSSWDHRDEQFF.

This chain joins TRBV6-1 and TRBJ2-7; the D is unclear. The ends were cut back, 6 bases at V and 7 bases at J, with 28 bases in the middle. Germline CDR1 and CDR2: MNHNS and SASEGT. This CDR3 is 17 amino acids long. The CDR3 loop reads CASSTAGVRYISDEQYF. Here the CDR3 DNA reads TGTGCCAGCAGCACCGCTGGGGTGAGGTACATTAGTGATGAGCAGTACTTC.

A word on this clonotype: A read error is possible here, since a much larger clone lies one base away. The V call is TRBV7-2, the J call TRBJ1-5; tentative D call: TRBD1 (5 bases). V lost 3 bases and J 1 base, leaving 7 bases between the germline ends. Germline CDR1 reads SGHTA; CDR2 reads FQGNSA. The CDR3 contains 14 residues. CDR3 nucleotide sequence: TGTGCCAGCAGCTTTGACAGAAGCAATCAGCCCCAGCATTTT. This translates into CASSFDRSNQPQHF.

The CDR3: CASSLDLTYGYTF. The CDR3 DNA is TGTGCCAGCAGTTTAGACTTAACCTATGGCTACACCTTC. The genes are TRBV12-3 or TRBV12-4 and TRBJ1-2; no definite D call. Trimming pared 1 base from V and 4 bases from J, leaving 7 bases between. CDR3 size: 13 residues.

The chain employs TRBV28 and TRBJ1-5; 12 bases match TRBD1. The CDR3 runs 18 residues. V lost 8 bases to trimming and J lost 1 base; unmatched junction nucleotides: 12. Germline CDR1 and CDR2: MDHEN and SYDVKM. The CDR3 DNA reads as TGTGCCAGCGGTAAAGCCGGGACAGGGGGCGGGAGCAATCAGCCCCAGCATTTT. Protein: CASGKAGTGGGSNQPQHF.

Remarks on this clonotype: One junction end disagrees with the germline gene, perhaps due to a read error. The gene calls are TRBV6-5 and TRBJ1-2; tentatively, D is TRBD1 (5 bases). CDR3 length: 13 amino acids. Germline V gives CDR1 MNHEY, CDR2 SVGAGI. CDR3 DNA sequence: TGTGCCAGCAGTGAGACAGAAGACTATGACTACACCTTC. Translating it yields CASSETEDYDYTF.

On this clonotype itself: This may come from a read error, since a much larger clone is one base off. V usage is TRBV5-1 and J usage is TRBJ1-2; D is undetermined. The CDR3 is made up of 15 amino acids. Germline values: CDR1 SGHRS, CDR2 YFSETQ. The CDR3 reads CASSFSIQVNYGCTF. In DNA form, the CDR3 reads TGCGCCAGCAGCTTTAGCATTCAGGTTAACTATGGCTGCACCTTC.

This clonotype showed up many times. The V call is TRBV5-1, the J call TRBJ1-1; possibly TRBD1 for D (5 bases). With 3 bases removed from V and 3 bases from J, the gap between germline ends came to 9 bases. This CDR3 comprises 13 residues. The germline V gene has CDR1 SGHRS and CDR2 YFSETQ. CDR3 sequence (DNA): TGCGCCAGCAGCTCCGACAGTGACACTGAAGCTTTCTTT. This translates into CASSSDSDTEAFF.

This clonotype was detected a few times. CDR3: CSAPTLAGGPYEQYF. The CDR3 DNA is TGCAGTGCACCGACCCTAGCGGGGGGCCCCTACGAGCAGTACTTC. The chain carries TRBV20-1 and TRBJ2-7; 11 bases map to TRBD2. CDR3 length equals 15 residues. J was trimmed by 2 bases and V by 6 bases; bases with no gene match: 9. CDR1 is DFQATT and CDR2 is SNEGSKA in the germline V gene (reference sequence).

This clonotype was seen at least ten times. The chain uses TRBV29-1 and TRBJ2-7; TRBD2 is a possible D gene (6 bases). V lost 1 base, J lost 0 bases, and 13 bases lay in between. The CDR3 sequence is 15 residues long. CDR1 and CDR2 from the germline V gene are SQVTM and ANQGSEA. The CDR3 DNA reads TGCAGCGTTGAAGGGGGGACTTTCCTCTCCTACGAGCAGTACTTC. This gives the protein CSVEGGTFLSYEQYF.

This clonotype was detected many times. The chain has TRBV4-3 and TRBJ1-2; tentatively, D is TRBD1 (5 bases). The CDR3 sequence is 17 residues long. Germline V lookup: CDR1 LGHNA, CDR2 YSLEER. Trimming took 1 base from V and 8 from J, leaving 23 bases between them. The CDR3 protein is CASSQALGLGGTWGYTF. The DNA for the CDR3 is TGCGCCAGCAGCCAAGCCTTGGGCCTGGGTGGGACGTGGGGCTACACCTTC.

This clonotype was counted between two and nine times. V usage is TRBV13 and J usage is TRBJ1-1, with D possibly matching TRBD1 (5 bases). The CDR3 loop spans 13 amino acids. Trimming removed 1 base at V and 8 bases at J, with 11 bases between. CDR1 PRHDT and CDR2 FYEKMQ come from the germline V gene (reference sequence). The CDR3 DNA is TGTGCCAGCAGCTTAGTCGGGAAGGGGGAAGCTTTCTTT. This codes for CASSLVGKGEAFF.

This clonotype was found a few times. This sequence joins TRBV4-3 and TRBJ1-4; D ambiguous. V lost 0 bases to trimming and J lost 4 bases, with 12 bases between them. Germline CDR1 and CDR2: LGHNA and YSLEER. This CDR3 spans 16 amino acids. The CDR3 DNA sequence: TGCGCCAGCAGCCAAGATGGGCAGCCCCTTAATGAAAAACTGTTTTTT. Protein sequence: CASSQDGQPLNEKLFF.

This clonotype was observed at least ten times. The CDR3 DNA sequence: TGTGCCAGCACACCACCGGACAGGAGGGATTACGAGCAGTACTTC. Residues: CASTPPDRRDYEQYF. This sequence joins TRBV5-5 and TRBJ2-5; TRBD1 might be the D (7 bases). Matching the DNA end better, TRBJ2-7 makes the J call doubtful. CDR1 is SGHKS, CDR2 YYEKEE, per germline (reference sequence). The CDR3 is 15 amino acids.

Many counts were recorded for this clonotype. The chain recombines TRBV12-3 or TRBV12-4 with TRBJ2-5; D gene unclear. The CDR3 runs 11 residues. The ends were cut back, 1 base at V and 11 bases at J, with 8 bases in the middle. The CDR3 loop is CASSLGALQYF. The DNA of the CDR3 is TGTGCCAGCAGTTTAGGGGCCCTACAGTACTTC.

The rearrangement uses TRBV20-1 and TRBJ2-3; 7 bases are a match to TRBD2. With 8 bases clipped from V and 6 bases from J, the junction kept 5 bases outside the gene matches. CDR3 length: 11 amino acids. Germline CDR1 and CDR2: DFQATT and SNEGSKA (reference sequence). CDR3 loop: CSSGAKDTQYF. The CDR3 coding sequence is TGCAGTAGCGGGGCCAAGGATACGCAGTATTTT.

This CDR3 is CASSRDRESNYGYTF. The CDR3 DNA reads TGTGCCAGCAGCCGGGACAGGGAATCTAACTATGGCTACACCTTC. The V gene is TRBV7-3, the J gene TRBJ1-2; 9 nucleotides line up with TRBD1. Germline values: CDR1 SGHTA, CDR2 FQGTGA. This CDR3 contains 15 residues. Germline trimming cut 5 bases from V and 0 bases from J; bases unmatched to any gene: 4.